The present TCR beta chain was sequenced within a study of blood T cell repertoires in COVID-19. Study context: Acute and convalescent COVID-19 samples came from the United States, Italy and Spain. T cells, B-cell-depleted T cells, or PBMCs provided the cDNA or gDNA that served as material.

The CDR3 length is 14 residues. Trimming removed 3 bases from V and 2 bases from J; junction bases left unmatched: 4. The germline CDR1 and CDR2 sequences are LNHNV and YYDKDF (reference sequence). As handled by the study authors: Scientists estimated how many nucleated cells there were by amplifying reference gene primers. This table comes from immunoSEQ multiplex PCR, and its TCRdb copy is limited to in-frame clones, with some not included. V and J calls and clone size are those listed in that table; D and trimming were worked out from the DNA. The sample contains about 91,000 clones, approximately 90% of which appear only once.

The chain has TRBV15 and TRBJ2-7; 7 bases are a match to TRBD1. Source material: peripheral blood. This receptor was identified in an older man with acute or convalescent COVID-19. CDR3: CATSRRTGTYEQYV. CDR3 nucleotide sequence: TGTGCCACCAGCAGGAGGACAGGTACCTACGAGCAGTACGTC.